What follows are 32 T cell receptor beta chains derived from one specimen sequenced in a study of technical replicates of blood from several donors. Profiled with immunoSEQ multiplex PCR; TCRdb holds only in-frame clones, not every one. The sample consists of more than 9,000 clones, around 94% of them appearing once. Sequenced sample: PBMCs. Receptors were obtained from a human donor in good health.

V usage is TRBV7-9 and J usage is TRBJ2-1; 12 bases map to TRBD2. Germline CDR1 reads SEHNR; CDR2 reads FQNEAQ (reference sequence). Germline trimming cut 4 bases from V and 0 bases from J; bases unmatched to any gene: 7. The CDR3 is made up of 18 amino acids. The CDR3 DNA sequence: TGTGCCAGCAGCTCCCTAGCGGGAGGGAAGAGCTCCTACAATGAGCAGTTCTTC. Encoded protein: CASSSLAGGKSSYNEQFF.

This chain links TRBV7-7 with TRBJ2-5; 11 bases fit TRBD1. With V trimmed by 0 bases and J by 5 bases, 5 bases remained unmatched. Germline-derived CDR1 and CDR2 are SSHAT and FNYEAQ (reference sequence). The CDR3 spans 16 residues. CDR3 loop: CASSLAGTGGYETQYF. Here the CDR3 DNA reads TGTGCCAGCAGCTTAGCAGGGACAGGGGGTTATGAGACCCAGTACTTC.

J is TRBJ2-5 and V is TRBV4-2; D remains unclear. V lost 2 bases and J lost 7, with 5 bases in between. The CDR3 spans 11 residues. Germline loops: CDR1 LGHNA, CDR2 YNFKEQ. CDR3: CASSQRGTQYF. The CDR3 DNA sequence: TGTGCCAGCAGCCAACGCGGGACCCAGTACTTC.

This rearrangement joins TRBV14 to TRBJ2-2; D might be TRBD2 (6 bases). This CDR3 region has 15 residues. V dropped 0 bases and J dropped 5 bases, with 10 bases sitting between them. CDR1 and CDR2 from the germline V gene are SGHDN and FVKESK. CDR3 sequence: CASSQDPGDTGELFF. The DNA of the CDR3 is TGTGCCAGCAGCCAAGACCCGGGGGATACCGGGGAGCTGTTTTTT.

This chain connects TRBV5-1 to TRBJ2-7; a weak D match, TRBD2 (6 bases). V lost 0 bases to trimming and J lost 2 bases, with 9 bases between them. This CDR3 comprises 14 residues. CDR1 SGHRS and CDR2 YFSETQ come from the germline V gene. CDR3 DNA sequence: TGCGCCAGCAGCTTGGAGGAGGGTCCCTACGAGCAGTACTTC. Amino acids: CASSLEEGPYEQYF.

The chain is built from TRBV19 and TRBJ2-2; 7 bases map to TRBD1. CDR1 is LNHDA and CDR2 is SQIVND in the germline V gene (reference sequence). The CDR3 is 14 amino acids. V shed 8 bases, J shed 3 bases, and the junction held 6 bases outside the gene matches. CDR3 DNA: TGTGCCAGTTGCGCCCAGGGGGACACCGGGGAGCTGTTTTTT. It specifies CASCAQGDTGELFF.

J is TRBJ2-1 and V is TRBV19; possibly TRBD2 for D (5 bases). CDR1 and CDR2 from the germline V gene are LNHDA and SQIVND (reference sequence). V was clipped by 6 bases and J by 2 bases, with 14 bases between them. The CDR3 spans 15 residues. This chain's CDR3 is CASSRAEPPYNEQFF. The CDR3 nucleotides are TGTGCCAGTAGCCGAGCGGAGCCCCCCTACAATGAGCAGTTCTTC.

The gene calls are TRBV5-1 and TRBJ1-2; 8 bases are a match to TRBD1. The length of the CDR3 is 17 residues. CDR1 SGHRS and CDR2 YFSETQ come from the germline V gene. The ends lost 4 bases at V and 0 bases at J; junction bases unmatched: 11. CDR3 nucleotide sequence: TGCGCCAGCAGCCTAGGTACAGGGGGAGCAGCTAACTATGGCTACACCTTC. It yields the protein CASSLGTGGAANYGYTF.

Note on this clone: A read error may produce the germline difference seen at one junction end. The V and J genes are TRBV6-4 and TRBJ1-1; 8 positions match TRBD1. The CDR3 is 14 amino acids. The germline V gene encodes CDR1 MRHNA and CDR2 SNTAGT. The CDR3 protein is CASRDSDRGTEAFF. The CDR3, as DNA: TGTGCCAGCAGAGACTCCGACAGGGGCACTGAAGCTTTCTTT.

V gene TRBV5-6 combines with J gene TRBJ2-3; TRBD2 might be the D (6 bases). Trimming removed 4 bases from V and 3 bases from J, with 15 bases in between. Germline V gene lookup returns CDR1 SGHDT and CDR2 YYEEEE. This CDR3 has 15 residues. Written as DNA, the CDR3 is TGTGCCAGCAGCCCCCGGGAGTTTGAGACAGATACGCAGTATTTT. Amino acid sequence: CASSPREFETDTQYF.

V is TRBV30 and J is TRBJ2-3, with 11 positions matching TRBD1. The CDR3 totals 15 residues. With 0 bases clipped from V and 8 bases from J, the junction kept 7 bases outside the gene matches. Germline V lookup: CDR1 GTSNPN, CDR2 SVGIG (reference sequence). DNA for the CDR3: TGTGCCTGGAGTGTAGGACAGGGGGCTTGGAGTACGCAGTATTTT. This translates into CAWSVGQGAWSTQYF.

In this sample, this clone turned up a few times. Written as DNA, the CDR3 is TGCGCCAGCAGCCAGGTTACACAGAACACTGAAGCTTTCTTT. Translating it yields CASSQVTQNTEAFF. This chain uses TRBV4-1 with TRBJ1-1; D not resolved. The V and J ends lost 3 bases and 1 base respectively, with 9 bases between them. Germline V gene sequence: CDR1 MGHRA, CDR2 YSYEKL. The CDR3 consists of 14 residues.

The rearrangement joins TRBV6-1 to TRBJ2-5, with TRBD1 identical over 7 bases. The ends lost 1 base at V and 10 bases at J; junction bases unmatched: 12. Germline CDR1 is MNHNS and CDR2 is SASEGT. The CDR3 consists of 15 residues. DNA of the CDR3: TGTGCCAGCAGTGAAGACGACAGGGTTGGAAGGAGCCAGTACTTC. Protein: CASSEDDRVGRSQYF.

The J gene is TRBJ2-4, the V gene TRBV2; 11 nucleotides match TRBD2. CDR3 size: 19 residues. Germline loops: CDR1 SNHLY, CDR2 FYNNEI. J was trimmed by 0 bases and V by 10 bases; bases with no gene match: 17. CDR3 region: CATRAISGRAALAKNIQYF. CDR3 coding DNA: TGTGCCACCAGGGCCATTAGCGGGAGGGCCGCATTAGCCAAAAACATTCAGTACTTC.

J is TRBJ2-2 and V is TRBV11-3, with 7 bases that match TRBD1. The germline V gene has CDR1 SGHNT and CDR2 YENEEA. V shed 6 bases and J 6 bases; nucleotides not matched to a gene: 7. CDR3 length: 14 amino acids. The CDR3 sequence: CASSRNQGAGELFF. The CDR3 DNA reads TGTGCCAGCAGTCGAAATCAGGGGGCCGGGGAGCTGTTTTTT.

V usage is TRBV27 and J usage is TRBJ1-2; 8 bases match TRBD1. The length of the CDR3 is 16 residues. Germline trimming cut 3 bases from V and 8 bases from J; bases unmatched to any gene: 14. CDR1 and CDR2 from the germline V gene are MNHEY and SMNVEV (reference sequence). Written as DNA, the CDR3 is TGTGCCAGCAGTTTGAATTCCGGACAGGGAGTTCTCGGCTACACCTTC. Translation: CASSLNSGQGVLGYTF.

This chain connects TRBV4-2 to TRBJ2-7, with 10 bases identical to TRBD2. CDR1 is LGHNA, CDR2 YNFKEQ, per germline. The CDR3 totals 16 residues. The junction had 6 bases not matched to a gene; V was cut back by 0 bases and J by 4 bases. The CDR3 DNA sequence: TGTGCCAGCAGCCAAGATTTGGCTAGCGGGAGTTACGAGCAGTACTTC. Protein product: CASSQDLASGSYEQYF.

The rearrangement joins TRBV27 to TRBJ2-1; 11 bases agree with TRBD2. This CDR3 comprises 15 residues. The V gene's germline CDR1 is MNHEY and CDR2 SMNVEV (reference sequence). V was pared by 6 bases and J by 9 bases, with 10 bases of the junction left unmatched. CDR3 bases: TGTGCCAGCAGAATTAGCGGGAGGGCATCCGGTGAGCAGTTCTTC. Translating it yields CASRISGRASGEQFF.

The V and J genes are TRBV28 and TRBJ2-7; D might be TRBD1 (7 bases). The germline gives CDR1 MDHEN, CDR2 SYDVKM. V shed 7 bases and J shed 0 bases, with 13 bases lying between them. The CDR3 runs to 14 residues. CDR3 coding DNA: TGTGCCAGCAAACGGCAGGGGGGCTCCTACGAGCAGTACTTC. Its translation is CASKRQGGSYEQYF. The full variable domain, completed using reference TRBV28 and TRBJ2-7, is DVKVTQSSRYLVKRTGEKVFLECVQDMDHENMFWYRQDPGLGLRLIYFSYDVKMKEKGDIPEGYSVSREKKERFSLILESASTNQTSMYLCASKRQGGSYEQYFGPGTRLTVT.

This clone came up once. In nucleotides, the CDR3 is TGCGCCAGCAGCCCCGGGACAGAGAACACTGAAGCTTTCTTT. Protein: CASSPGTENTEAFF. The rearrangement links TRBV5-1 to TRBJ1-1; 7 bases are a match to TRBD1. The CDR3 covers 14 residues. V was clipped by 4 bases and J by 1 base; unmatched bases: 4. Germline V lookup: CDR1 SGHRS, CDR2 YFSETQ.

This clone was observed once. The rearrangement joins TRBV11-2 to TRBJ2-7; maybe TRBD2 (6 bases). Trimming removed 5 bases from V and 0 bases from J, with 17 bases in between. Germline V lookup: CDR1 SGHAT, CDR2 FQNNGV. This CDR3 is built from 16 residues. This CDR3 is CASSLRRDTSSYEQYF. For the CDR3, the DNA is TGTGCCAGCAGCCTAAGGCGGGATACGAGCTCCTACGAGCAGTACTTC.

This sequence joins TRBV6-1 and TRBJ1-4; D call uncertain. CDR3 size: 15 residues. Looked up from germline, CDR1 is MNHNS and CDR2 is SASEGT. Deletions cut 7 bases from V and 7 bases from J, with 19 bases between. The CDR3 region has the DNA TGTGCCAGCACCCGAAACGGGGTAGACGGTGAAAAACTGTTTTTT. Protein sequence: CASTRNGVDGEKLFF.

The V and J genes are TRBV19 and TRBJ2-1; the D gene is possibly TRBD2 (5 bases). The CDR3 runs to 17 residues. Looked up from germline, CDR1 is LNHDA and CDR2 is SQIVND (reference sequence). Between the trimmed V and J ends, which lost 1 base and 0 bases, there was a span of 13 bases. Here the CDR3 reads CASSIVPSRSSYNEQFF. CDR3 coding DNA: TGTGCCAGTAGTATAGTTCCTAGCCGGAGCTCCTACAATGAGCAGTTCTTC.

The chain combines TRBV27 with TRBJ1-1, with 10 bases aligning to TRBD1. V dropped 3 bases and J dropped 4; count of bases not matched to a gene: 2. Germline assignment: CDR1 MNHEY and CDR2 SMNVEV (reference sequence). The CDR3 extends over 14 amino acids. The CDR3 DNA reads TGTGCCAGCAGTTTGGACAGGGGGATCACTGAAGCTTTCTTT. Translation gives CASSLDRGITEAFF.

J is TRBJ1-1 and V is TRBV2; TRBD1 agrees at 10 bases. After removal of 6 bases from V and 5 bases from J, the junction contained 6 bases not matched to a gene. The CDR3 totals 14 residues. The germline CDR1 and CDR2 sequences are SNHLY and FYNNEI. The CDR3 here is CASRGTGVGTEAFF. The CDR3 DNA reads as TGTGCCAGCAGGGGGACAGGGGTTGGGACTGAAGCTTTCTTT.

This chain links TRBV7-7 with TRBJ2-5; 7 bases are shared with TRBD2. CDR1 is SSHAT and CDR2 is FNYEAQ in the germline V gene (reference sequence). J was trimmed by 2 bases and V by 4 bases; bases with no gene match: 4. The CDR3 covers 14 residues. The CDR3 DNA reads as TGTGCCAGCAGCTCGAACGGGAGGCAAGAGACCCAGTACTTC. Translated, it gives CASSSNGRQETQYF.

CDR3 nucleotide sequence: TGTGCCTGGAAACCCCCCGGGGAGACCCAGTACTTC. It specifies CAWKPPGETQYF. The V and J genes are TRBV30 and TRBJ2-5, with D hard to call. V gave up 4 bases and J gave up 5 bases, with 11 bases separating them. CDR1 is GTSNPN and CDR2 is SVGIG in the germline V gene (reference sequence). The CDR3 covers 12 residues.

The V and J genes are TRBV5-5 and TRBJ1-1, with 8 bases that match TRBD1. The CDR3 length is 15 residues. The junction had 11 bases not matched to a gene; V was cut back by 3 bases and J by 7 bases. The germline V gene encodes CDR1 SGHKS and CDR2 YYEKEE (reference sequence). In DNA, the CDR3 is TGTGCCAGCAGCTCTCAGGGGGCCTCCTACGGTGAAGCTTTCTTT. Its translation: CASSSQGASYGEAFF. The whole variable domain, filled in from reference TRBV5-5 and TRBJ1-1, reads DAGVTQSPTHLIKTRGQQVTLRCSPISGHKSVSWYQQVLGQGPQFIFQYYEKEERGRGNFPDRFSARQFPNYSSELNVNALLLGDSALYLCASSSQGASYGEAFFGQGTRLTVV.

This clone was found once. The chain joins TRBV28 to TRBJ2-1; TRBD2 aligns across 10 bases. V lost 5 bases to trimming and J lost 15 bases; unmatched junction nucleotides: 10. From germline, CDR1 is MDHEN and CDR2 SYDVKM. The CDR3 has 13 residues. CDR3 loop: CASSLIAGGRLFF. CDR3 nucleotide sequence: TGTGCCAGCAGTCTAATAGCGGGAGGTAGGCTGTTCTTC. Supplemented by reference TRBV28 and TRBJ2-1, the full variable domain reads DVKVTQSSRYLVKRTGEKVFLECVQDMDHENMFWYRQDPGLGLRLIYFSYDVKMKEKGDIPEGYSVSREKKERFSLILESASTNQTSMYLCASSLIAGGRLFFGPGTRLTVL.

J is TRBJ2-1 and V is TRBV4-1, with 11 bases fitting TRBD2. Germline V gene lookup returns CDR1 MGHRA and CDR2 YSYEKL. The junction had 2 bases not matched to a gene; V was cut back by 3 bases and J by 4 bases. The CDR3 has 15 amino acids. The CDR3 sequence is CASSQPSGRYNEQFF. The CDR3, as DNA: TGCGCCAGCAGCCAGCCTAGCGGGAGGTACAATGAGCAGTTCTTC.

The J gene is TRBJ1-4, the V gene TRBV29-1; 9 bases line up with TRBD1. The length of the CDR3 is 13 residues. Germline CDR1 reads SQVTM; CDR2 reads ANQGSEA. Trimming cost V 6 bases and J 8 bases; bases outside gene matches: 7. CDR3: CSVGTGTGEKLFF. The CDR3 DNA follows: TGCAGCGTAGGGACAGGGACTGGGGAAAAACTGTTTTTT.

V is TRBV5-5 and J is TRBJ2-7; 7 positions agree with TRBD1. Looked up from germline, CDR1 is SGHKS and CDR2 is YYEKEE (reference sequence). The CDR3 spans 19 residues. Trimming cost V 4 bases and J 7 bases; bases outside gene matches: 26. The CDR3 DNA follows: TGTGCCAGCAGCCCGACGATTATGAACCGGGACAGACCTTTCTGGGAGCAGTACTTC. It translates to CASSPTIMNRDRPFWEQYF. Combining the CDR3 with reference TRBV5-5 and TRBJ2-7 gives the whole variable domain DAGVTQSPTHLIKTRGQQVTLRCSPISGHKSVSWYQQVLGQGPQFIFQYYEKEERGRGNFPDRFSARQFPNYSSELNVNALLLGDSALYLCASSPTIMNRDRPFWEQYFGPGTRLTVT.